This is a list of T cell receptor beta chains from one sample in a study of CD8+CD57+ T cells in acquired aplastic anemia. TCRdb re-called the reads with MiXCR, one entry per CDR3 protein. In the table there are fewer than 300,000 distinct CDR3 sequences, roughly 82% of which are singletons. The specimen was sorted CD4+, CD8+, or CD8+CD57+ T cells (not recorded which) from PBMCs. Every receptor here comes from a human donor with aplastic anemia. Each CDR3 is given with its conserved first and last residue. Fields, in order: J gene, V gene, clone size, D gene, CDR3 DNA, CDR3 protein. The D gene is left open where the match is weak. Clone size is stated in some rows and not others, as once, few, many or a class when expanded.

>TRBJ1-6|TRBV7-2|once|-
TGTGCCAGCAGCTTGGCGGCAGATAATGATACGCTCCACTTT
CASSLAADNDTLHF
>TRBJ2-2|TRBV7-9|-|-
TGTGCCAGCAGCGGATCGGCGAGTAACGCCGGCGAGGTGTTTTTT
CASSGSASNAGEVFF
>TRBJ2-3|TRBV11-3|-|-
TGTGCCAGCAGCGATAGCCTGGACACGCAGTATTTT
CASSDSLDTQYF
>TRBJ2-7|TRBV7-3|-|-
TGTGCCAGCAGCCTATACCCCCGCGAGCAGTACTTC
CASSLYPREQYF
>TRBJ2-3|TRBV24-1|-|TRBD2
TGTGCCACCAGTGATCCCGGCAAACTAGCGGGGGCCACAGATACGCAGTATTTT
CATSDPGKLAGATDTQYF
>TRBJ2-1|TRBV7-9|-|TRBD2
TGTGCCAGCAGTTTGGGCGGGGGGGGATACAATCAGCAGTTCTTC
CASSLGGGGYNQQFF
>TRBJ1-1|TRBV9|-|-
TGTGCCAGCAGCTTAGGTCCGGAAACGCACTATGATGCTTTCTTT
CASSLGPETHYDAFF
>TRBJ2-5|TRBV9|-|-
TGTGCCAGCAGCGGGGGGGACCGGCAGGGAAGAAAGAACTTC
CASSGGDRQGRKNF
>TRBJ2-1|TRBV7-9|-|TRBD2
TGTGCCAGCAGCGAAGATCGCGGGGGGTTTTTCAATGATCAGTTCTTC
CASSEDRGGFFNDQFF
>TRBJ1-2|TRBV2|-|-
TGTGCCAGCAGGGAAGGCCTCGCAGGTGGCCAGAACTTT
CASREGLAGGQNF
>TRBJ1-2|TRBV7-2|-|-
TGTGCCAGCAGCCCCGGGGGGCACGGGTACGTATGCAGCTACTCCTTC
CASSPGGHGYVCSYSF
>TRBJ1-6|TRBV25-1|-|-
TGTGCCACCTCCCACGGCCTTCGAAATTCACCCCTCCACTTT
CATSHGLRNSPLHF
>TRBJ1-5|TRBV7-3|once|-
TGTGCCAGCAGCGCACTACAGGGTTGGGGCAGCCAGCATTTT
CASSALQGWGSQHF
>TRBJ2-2|TRBV9|few|-
TGTGCCAGCAGCTTAGTCCCCGGGACGCTGTTTTTT
CASSLVPGTLFF
>TRBJ2-2|TRBV5-1|-|TRBD2
TGTGCCAGCAGCTTACAAACGGAGACTAGCGGGGGCACCGGGGAGCTGTTTTTT
CASSLQTETSGGTGELFF
>TRBJ2-5|TRBV20-1|-|-
TGCAGCACCCACCCCCGGAGGTACCAAGAGACCCAGTACTTC
CSTHPRRYQETQYF
>TRBJ2-7|TRBV15|-|-
TGTGCCACCAGCAGATCAACGACGGATCCCTACGAGCAGTACTTC
CATSRSTTDPYEQYF
>TRBJ2-7|TRBV6-6|-|TRBD2
TGTGCCAGCAGTCTAGCGGGAGTTCCCTACGAGCAGTACTTC
CASSLAGVPYEQYF
>TRBJ1-1|TRBV6-2/TRBV6-3|-|-
TGTGCCAGCAGTTACTTATACAACACTGAAGCTTTCTTT
CASSYLYNTEAFF
>TRBJ2-2|TRBV14|-|TRBD2
TGTGCCAGCAGCTTAGCGGGACTAGCGCCCGGGGAGCTGTTTTTT
CASSLAGLAPGELFF
>TRBJ1-4|TRBV7-9|-|-
TGTGCCAGCAGCTTGGCCCAGGGTGCAACTGATGAAAAACTGTTTTTT
CASSLAQGATDEKLFF
>TRBJ2-3|TRBV7-9|-|TRBD1
TGTGCCAGCAGCTTAGCTCGGACAGGGAACACTGAAGCTTTT
CASSLARTGNTEAF
>TRBJ1-4|TRBV15|-|-
TGTGCCACCAGCGTCGGGGGGACTAATGAAAAACTGTTTTTT
CATSVGGTNEKLFF
>TRBJ2-5|TRBV24-1|-|-
TGTGCCACCAGTGATCCCAGGACTACTAGTGAGACCCAGTACTTC
CATSDPRTTSETQYF
>TRBJ2-3|TRBV7-3|-|-
TGTGCCAGCAGCCAACAGAGCAGTAGCACAGATACGCAGTATTTT
CASSQQSSSTDTQYF
>TRBJ2-1|TRBV19|-|-
TGTGCCAGTAGTGTAACAAGGACTTCCTCCAATGAGCAGTTCTTC
CASSVTRTSSNEQFF
>TRBJ1-1|TRBV5-6|-|-
TGTGCCAGCAGCTTGGGGGAGGATCCCCTGGTGAACACTGAAGCTTTCTTT
CASSLGEDPLVNTEAFF
>TRBJ2-1|TRBV2|-|TRBD2
TGTGCCAGCAGTGAGTCGTATAGCGGGAGGGCAAATGAGCAGTTCTTC
CASSESYSGRANEQFF
>TRBJ1-2|TRBV7-8|-|-
TGCGCCAGCAGCCAAGGGCGAGGAGGTGACTACACGTTC
CASSQGRGGDYTF
>TRBJ2-3|TRBV7-9|-|-
TGTGCCAGCAGCGTAGGGTGGGACGCGCAGGATTTT
CASSVGWDAQDF
>TRBJ2-7|TRBV27|many|TRBD1
TGTGCCAGCAGTCCAAGGACAGGGGCGACCTACGAGCAGTACTTC
CASSPRTGATYEQYF
>TRBJ2-3|TRBV7-8|-|-
TGTGCCAGCAGCTTCGCGGGCAGACCCGAGACGCAGTTT
CASSFAGRPETQF
>TRBJ2-3|TRBV7-8|-|-
TGTGCCAGCAGCTTAGTAGCGAATGGCGGAGATACGCAGTATTTT
CASSLVANGGDTQYF
>TRBJ2-7|TRBV7-2|-|-
TGTGCCAGCAGCTTAGCGGACTCCAGCTCCTACGAGCAGTACTTC
CASSLADSSSYEQYF
>TRBJ2-5|TRBV29-1|-|-
-
CSVALEDYGYTFGSGTRYF
>TRBJ1-6|TRBV7-2|-|-
TGTGCCAGCAGCTCAGGGGTTAATAATTCACCCCTCCACTTT
CASSSGVNNSPLHF
>TRBJ2-2|TRBV7-8|-|-
TGTGCCAGCAGCTTAGCGAGCGGTACCGAAAACACGGATGAGCTGTTTTTT
CASSLASGTENTDELFF
>TRBJ2-3|TRBV2|-|-
TGTGCCAGCAGGGACCGCGCAGATACGCAGTATTTT
CASRDRADTQYF
>TRBJ1-4|TRBV12-3/TRBV12-4|-|TRBD1
TGTGCCTGCACAAGGGACAGGGGAAATGAAAAACTGTTTTTT
CACTRDRGNEKLFF
>TRBJ2-1|TRBV7-8|once|-
TGTGCCAGCAGCTTTCAAAGAAGCGGTGGGAGCGATGTGCGGACAGCGAACAATGAGCAGTTCTTC
CASSFQRSGGSDVRTANNEQFF
>TRBJ2-1|TRBV29-1|-|-
TGCGCCAGCAGCCAAGGACTGCCATTCTTTAATGAGCAGTTCTTC
CASSQGLPFFNEQFF
>TRBJ2-3|TRBV5-6|-|TRBD2
TGTGCCAGCGGCGAGGGGAGGGCAGATACGCAGTATTTT
CASGEGRADTQYF
>TRBJ1-4|TRBV7-6|-|-
TGTGCCAGCCGCTTGGGGGGGAAAGGTGAAAAACTGTTTTTT
CASRLGGKGEKLFF
>TRBJ2-5|TRBV7-8|-|-
TGTGCCAGCAGCTTGCGAGGGGAAGCGACCAAGTACTTC
CASSLRGEATKYF
>TRBJ1-2|TRBV19|few|-
TGTGCCAGTAGTTCCGGGACGGCTTATGGCTACACCTTC
CASSSGTAYGYTF
>TRBJ1-1|TRBV9|-|-
TGTGCCAGCAGCGTAGGGAGTCTGGCAGAAGCTTTCTTT
CASSVGSLAEAFF
>TRBJ1-6|TRBV25-1|-|-
TGTGCCAGCAGCGTGGGCGGGGGAAAGCGAGCCCCCCACCATTTT
CASSVGGGKRAPHHF
>TRBJ1-4|TRBV9|-|-
TGTGCCAGCAGCGGGACAGTTGCAACTTATGATAAACTGTTTTTT
CASSGTVATYDKLFF
>TRBJ2-1|TRBV7-2|-|TRBD2
TGTGCCAGCAGCTACGAGCGCGGACTAGCGGGTGAGCAGTTCTTC
CASSYERGLAGEQFF
>TRBJ2-3|TRBV9|once|-
TGTGCCAGCGGGGACGGAGACACAGATACGCACAAAGATACGCAGTATTTT
CASGDGDTDTHKDTQYF
>TRBJ2-3|TRBV9|-|-
TGTGCCAGCAGCGGGGGGGGCCGACAGGGAGGAAAGAATTTT
CASSGGGRQGGKNF
>TRBJ1-6|TRBV20-1|few|TRBD1
TGCAGTGCTAGGACGGGACAGGGAGGTTCACCCCTCCACTTT
CSARTGQGGSPLHF
>TRBJ2-6|TRBV7-3|once|-
TGTGCCAGCACCATCAGCGGAGGCGGGATAGGGACGCAGGTCCTGACTTTC
CASTISGGGIGTQVLTF
>TRBJ2-3|TRBV20-1|few|TRBD2
TGCAGTGCTAGAGATGACACTAGCGTAGATACGCAGTATTTT
CSARDDTSVDTQYF
>TRBJ2-3|TRBV19|once|TRBD2
TGTGCCAGCAGCCTGACTAGCGGGCCCTACAATGAGCAGTTT
CASSLTSGPYNEQF
>TRBJ2-2|TRBV2|few|-
TGTGCCAGCAGTGATGGGGGCACCCATGAGCTGTTCTTC
CASSDGGTHELFF
>TRBJ2-1|TRBV19|-|-
TGTGCCAGTAGTACGCCCAGCGGAGCCTACAATGAGCAGTTCTTC
CASSTPSGAYNEQFF
>TRBJ2-1|TRBV7-2|many|-
TGTGCCAGCAGCCGATCTCGGGCGTACAATGAGCAGTTCTTC
CASSRSRAYNEQFF
>TRBJ2-7|TRBV7-2|-|-
TGTGCCAGCAGCTTGATGGGAGGAGGGGTTTCGTACGAGCAGTACTTC
CASSLMGGGVSYEQYF